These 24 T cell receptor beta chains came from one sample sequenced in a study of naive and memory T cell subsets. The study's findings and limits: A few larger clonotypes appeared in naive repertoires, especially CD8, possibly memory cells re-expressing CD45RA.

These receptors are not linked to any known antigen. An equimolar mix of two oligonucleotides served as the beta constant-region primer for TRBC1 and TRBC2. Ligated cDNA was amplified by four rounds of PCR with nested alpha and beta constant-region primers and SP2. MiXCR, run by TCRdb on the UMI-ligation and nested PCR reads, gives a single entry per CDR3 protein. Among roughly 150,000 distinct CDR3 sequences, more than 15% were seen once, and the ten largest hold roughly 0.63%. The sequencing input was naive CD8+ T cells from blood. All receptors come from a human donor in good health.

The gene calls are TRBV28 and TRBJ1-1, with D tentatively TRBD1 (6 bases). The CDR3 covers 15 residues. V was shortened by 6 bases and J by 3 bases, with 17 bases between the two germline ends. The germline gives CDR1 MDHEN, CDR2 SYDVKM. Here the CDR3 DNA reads TGTGCCAGCAGCTGGGACAAACCACTGGACACTGAAGCTTTCTTT. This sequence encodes CASSWDKPLDTEAFF.

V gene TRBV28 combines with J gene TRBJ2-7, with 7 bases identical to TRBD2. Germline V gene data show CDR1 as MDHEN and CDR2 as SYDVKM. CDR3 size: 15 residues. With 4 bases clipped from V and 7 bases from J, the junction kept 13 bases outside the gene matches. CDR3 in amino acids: CASSSPRGEGREQYF. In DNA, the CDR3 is TGTGCCAGCAGTTCACCCCGGGGGGAGGGCCGGGAGCAGTACTTC.

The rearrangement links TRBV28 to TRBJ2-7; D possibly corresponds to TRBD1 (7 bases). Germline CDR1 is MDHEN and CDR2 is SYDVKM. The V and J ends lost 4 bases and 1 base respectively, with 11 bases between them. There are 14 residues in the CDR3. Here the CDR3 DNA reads TGTGCCAGCAGTTATGCAGGGGGGTCCTACGAGCAGTACTTC. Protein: CASSYAGGSYEQYF.

CDR3 sequence reads: CASSSPGLSYEQYF. In DNA, the CDR3 is TGTGCCAGCAGTTCCCCTGGACTATCCTACGAGCAGTACTTC. V usage is TRBV6-5 and J usage is TRBJ2-7; D may be TRBD2 (6 bases). Germline CDR1 MNHEY, CDR2 SVGAGI. Between the trimmed V and J ends, which lost 4 bases and 1 base, there was a span of 11 bases. This CDR3 spans 14 amino acids.

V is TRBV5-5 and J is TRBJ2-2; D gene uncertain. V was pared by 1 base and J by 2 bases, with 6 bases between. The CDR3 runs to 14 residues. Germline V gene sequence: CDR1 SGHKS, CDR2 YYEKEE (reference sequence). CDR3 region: CASSLILNTGELFF. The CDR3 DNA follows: TGTGCCAGCAGCTTGATCCTAAACACCGGGGAGCTGTTTTTT.

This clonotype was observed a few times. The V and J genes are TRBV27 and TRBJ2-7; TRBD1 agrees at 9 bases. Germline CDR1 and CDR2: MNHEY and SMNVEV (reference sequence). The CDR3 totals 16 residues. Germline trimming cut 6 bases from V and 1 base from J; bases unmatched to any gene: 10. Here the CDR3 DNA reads TGTGCCAGCAGCCCACTTTTCGGGACAGGGTCCTACGAGCAGTACTTC. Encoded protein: CASSPLFGTGSYEQYF.

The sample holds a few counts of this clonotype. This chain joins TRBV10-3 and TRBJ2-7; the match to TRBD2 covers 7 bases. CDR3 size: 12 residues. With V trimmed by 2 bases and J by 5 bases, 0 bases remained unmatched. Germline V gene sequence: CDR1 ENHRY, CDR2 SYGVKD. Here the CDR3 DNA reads TGTGCCATCAGTGAGCGGGGGGACGAGCAGTACTTC. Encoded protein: CAISERGDEQYF.

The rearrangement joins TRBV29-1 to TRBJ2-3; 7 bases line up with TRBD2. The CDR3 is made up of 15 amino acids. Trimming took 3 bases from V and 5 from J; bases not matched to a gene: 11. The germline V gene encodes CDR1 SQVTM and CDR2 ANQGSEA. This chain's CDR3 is CSVDLWAGEIDTQYF. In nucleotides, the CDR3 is TGCAGCGTTGACCTGTGGGCGGGAGAAATAGATACGCAGTATTTT.

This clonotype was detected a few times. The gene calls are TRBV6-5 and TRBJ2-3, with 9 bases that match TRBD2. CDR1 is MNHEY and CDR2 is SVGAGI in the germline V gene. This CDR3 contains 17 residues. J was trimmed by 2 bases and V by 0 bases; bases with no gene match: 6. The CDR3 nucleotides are TGTGCCAGCAGTTACTCCCGGACTAGCGATGACACAGATACGCAGTATTTT. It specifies CASSYSRTSDDTDTQYF.

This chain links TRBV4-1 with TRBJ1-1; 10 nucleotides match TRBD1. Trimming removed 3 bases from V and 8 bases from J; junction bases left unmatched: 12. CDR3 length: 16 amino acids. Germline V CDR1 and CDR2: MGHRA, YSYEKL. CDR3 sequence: CASSQEDRGFWIEAFF. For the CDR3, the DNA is TGCGCCAGCAGCCAGGAGGACAGGGGGTTTTGGATAGAAGCTTTCTTT.

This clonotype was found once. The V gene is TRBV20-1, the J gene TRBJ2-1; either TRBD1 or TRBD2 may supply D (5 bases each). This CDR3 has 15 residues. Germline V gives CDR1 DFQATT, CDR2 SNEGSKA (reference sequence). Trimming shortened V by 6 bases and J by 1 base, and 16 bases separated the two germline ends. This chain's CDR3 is CSAEIGTVSYNEQFF. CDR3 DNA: TGCAGTGCCGAAATCGGGACCGTTTCCTACAATGAGCAGTTCTTC.

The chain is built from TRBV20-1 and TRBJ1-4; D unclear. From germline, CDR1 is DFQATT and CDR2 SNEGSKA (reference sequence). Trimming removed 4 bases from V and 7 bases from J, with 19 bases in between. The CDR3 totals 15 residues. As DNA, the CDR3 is TGCAGTGCTATACCCTACGACGGGGAGGCTGAAAAACTGTTTTTT. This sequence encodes CSAIPYDGEAEKLFF.

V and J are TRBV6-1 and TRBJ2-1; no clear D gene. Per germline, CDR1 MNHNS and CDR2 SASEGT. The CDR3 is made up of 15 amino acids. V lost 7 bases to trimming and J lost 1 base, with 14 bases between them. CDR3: CASTQRAVSYNEQFF. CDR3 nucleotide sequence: TGTGCCAGCACCCAGCGAGCCGTATCCTACAATGAGCAGTTCTTC.

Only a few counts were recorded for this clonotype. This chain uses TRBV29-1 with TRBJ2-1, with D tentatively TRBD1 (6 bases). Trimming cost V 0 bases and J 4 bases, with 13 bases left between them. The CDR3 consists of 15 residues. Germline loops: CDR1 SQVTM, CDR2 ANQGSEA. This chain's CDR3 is CSVEDKGERYNEQFF. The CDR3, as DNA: TGCAGCGTTGAAGATAAGGGGGAAAGGTACAATGAGCAGTTCTTC.

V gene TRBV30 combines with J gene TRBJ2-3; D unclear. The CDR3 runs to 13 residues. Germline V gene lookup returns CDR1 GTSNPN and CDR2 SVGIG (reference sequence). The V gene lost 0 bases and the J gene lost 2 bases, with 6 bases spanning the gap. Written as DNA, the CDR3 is TGTGCCTGGAGTGTGGCTCTCACAGATACGCAGTATTTT. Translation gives CAWSVALTDTQYF.

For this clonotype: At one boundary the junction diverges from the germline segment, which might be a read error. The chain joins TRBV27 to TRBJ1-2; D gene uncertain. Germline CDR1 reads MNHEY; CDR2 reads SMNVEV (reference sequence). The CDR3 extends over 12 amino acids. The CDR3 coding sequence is TGTGCCAGCAGTTCCTGGGTCTATGACTACACCTTC. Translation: CASSSWVYDYTF.

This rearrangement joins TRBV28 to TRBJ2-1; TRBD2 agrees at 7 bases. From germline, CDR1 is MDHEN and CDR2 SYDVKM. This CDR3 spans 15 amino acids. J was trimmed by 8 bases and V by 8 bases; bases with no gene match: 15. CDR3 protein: CASEPPASGFYEQFF. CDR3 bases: TGTGCCAGCGAGCCCCCGGCTAGCGGCTTCTATGAGCAGTTCTTC.

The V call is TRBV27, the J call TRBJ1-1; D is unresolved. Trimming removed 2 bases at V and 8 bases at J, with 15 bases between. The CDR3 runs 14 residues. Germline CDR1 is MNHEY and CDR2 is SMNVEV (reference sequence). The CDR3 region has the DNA TGTGCCAGCAGTTTAGGGGTAACGACCCTCGAAGCTTTCTTT. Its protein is CASSLGVTTLEAFF.

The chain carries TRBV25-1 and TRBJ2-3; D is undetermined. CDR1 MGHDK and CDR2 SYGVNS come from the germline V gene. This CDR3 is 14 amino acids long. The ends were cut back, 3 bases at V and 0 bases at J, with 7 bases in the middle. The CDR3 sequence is CASSESGSTDTQYF. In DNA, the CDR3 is TGTGCCAGCAGTGAGTCGGGTAGCACAGATACGCAGTATTTT.

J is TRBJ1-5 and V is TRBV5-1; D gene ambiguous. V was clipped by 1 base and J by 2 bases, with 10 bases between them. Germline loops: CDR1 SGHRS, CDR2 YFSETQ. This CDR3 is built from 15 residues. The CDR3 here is CASSLLGQGNQPQHF. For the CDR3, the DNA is TGCGCCAGCAGCTTGTTAGGGCAAGGCAATCAGCCCCAGCATTTT.

Here the CDR3 DNA reads TGTGCCAGCAGCAAGGACAGGGATAGCTACACCTTC. Amino acids: CASSKDRDSYTF. The chain combines TRBV11-2 with TRBJ1-2; 8 bases are shared with TRBD1. Germline CDR1 is SGHAT and CDR2 is FQNNGV. V lost 5 bases, J lost 9 bases, and 5 bases stayed unmatched. The CDR3 runs 12 residues.

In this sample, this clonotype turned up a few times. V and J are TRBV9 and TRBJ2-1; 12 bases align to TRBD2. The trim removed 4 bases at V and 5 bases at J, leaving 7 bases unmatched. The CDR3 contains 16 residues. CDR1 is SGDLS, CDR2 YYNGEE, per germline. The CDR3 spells CASSPGLAGYHNEQFF. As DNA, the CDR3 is TGTGCCAGCAGCCCCGGACTAGCGGGATACCACAATGAGCAGTTCTTC.

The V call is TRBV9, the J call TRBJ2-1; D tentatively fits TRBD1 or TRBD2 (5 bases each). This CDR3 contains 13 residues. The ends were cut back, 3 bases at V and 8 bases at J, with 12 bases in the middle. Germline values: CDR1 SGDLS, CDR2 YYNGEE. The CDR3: CASSGGYRDEQFF. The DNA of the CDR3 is TGTGCCAGCAGCGGGGGGTATCGGGATGAGCAGTTCTTC.

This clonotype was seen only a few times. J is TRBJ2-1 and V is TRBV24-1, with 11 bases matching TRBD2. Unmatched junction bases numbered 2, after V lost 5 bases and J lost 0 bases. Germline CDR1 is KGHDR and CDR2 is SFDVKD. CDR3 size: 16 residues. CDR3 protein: CATSGTSGFSYNEQFF. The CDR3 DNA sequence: TGTGCCACCAGTGGGACTAGCGGGTTCTCCTACAATGAGCAGTTCTTC.